Sequencing of this T cell receptor (beta chain) was carried out in a study of blood T cell repertoires in COVID-19 (dated by TCRdb to 2018 to 2020). About the study as a whole: Collaborator samples came from the United States, Italy and Spain and covered acute and convalescent phases of COVID-19. Sample metadata almost always included a de-identified subject ID, COVID-19 status, age in years and sex. Where HLA class I and class II types were available, the types were taken from metadata supplied by the sample provider, not from assay-based typing. The samples were drawn from the first 160 participants of the ongoing ImmuneRACE study and from some 1,300 subjects provided by 6 global collaborators. The prospective study material was composed of cDNA or gDNA derived from T cells, B-cell-depleted T cells, or PBMCs. Subjects who had been exposed to COVID-19, were actively infected with it, or had recovered from it provided the deeply sampled blood TCRbeta repertoires that made up the dataset. The repertoires were made available in a free public database intended to serve as a resource for research on the immune response to SARS-CoV-2.

Whole blood was collected in K2EDTA tubes by collaborating institutions according to the institutions' own protocols. For TCRbeta analysis, collaborators shipped samples in one of three forms: frozen whole blood, isolated PBMCs, or DNA extracted from either of those sample types. The research as a whole found: The quantity of clinical and demographic metadata differed by source and by participant and was supplied without curation.

The immunoSEQ Assay, a bias-controlled multiplex PCR, was used to amplify TCRbeta CDR3 regions from genomic DNA. Concerning the study's data processing: Within the assay, amplification of reference gene primers was used to estimate how many nucleated cells each sample contained. To quantify the absolute abundance of each unique TCRbeta CDR3 rearrangement, sequence reads were collapsed and filtered. Productive Simpson clonality was computed per sample as the square root of Simpson's diversity index over productive rearrangements. TCRdb took this table from immuneACCESS and kept in-frame rearrangements with V and J called. Such tables lack part of the clones; where checked against another copy, unresolved V genes explain under half of the gap, and the rest is unexplained. The V and J calls and clone size were taken over from that table, and D and trimming were inferred from the DNA. This sample is represented by approximately 250,000 clones; 65% to 90% of them were singletons. Clones ranked in the top ten supply 7.4% of the sample.

From a lookup of the germline V gene, CDR1 and CDR2 are MNHEY and SVGAGI. The CDR3 holds 14 amino acids from the cysteine to the phenylalanine. Only the CDR3 part of the read is kept: 42 bases, read in frame from the first base. Germline trimming amounts to 7 bases on V and 8 bases on J, with 10 as the count of junction bases outside the gene matches. As to this clone: No antigen is known for it. No base quality values were provided; no much bigger clone lies one nucleotide off.

Source material: peripheral blood. The chain is encoded by TRBV6-5 joined to TRBJ2-1, with 8 bases matching TRBD2. The sequence derives from a woman in her fifties or sixties with acute or convalescent COVID-19. CDR3 protein: CASTPGLGFDEQFF. DNA sequence: TGTGCCAGCACCCCGGGACTAGGATTCGATGAGCAGTTCTTC.